Presented here are 3 T cell receptor beta chains from one specimen sequenced in a study of glioma-infiltrating T cells. Amplification of TCR alpha and beta CDR3 regions from RNA used iRepertoire nested multiplex PCR. TCRdb re-analysed the multiplex PCR reads in MiXCR, keeping a single row per CDR3 protein. The sample gives 100,000 to 150,000 distinct CDR3 sequences, approximately 25% of which show up once; roughly 15% is in the top ten. The sequenced material came from glioma tissue, nonneoplastic brain tissue, or PBMCs (not recorded which). All receptors come from a human donor with low-grade glioma or glioblastoma, undergoing nonglioma brain surgery, or in good health (not recorded which).

This clonotype has ten or more counts. This chain joins TRBV6-6 and TRBJ1-3; D call uncertain. Trimming cost V 0 bases and J 2 bases, with 5 bases left between them. Germline loops: CDR1 MNHNY, CDR2 SVGAGI (reference sequence). The CDR3 contains 14 residues. The CDR3 DNA follows: TGTGCCAGCAGTTACTCGAGACCTGGAAACACCATATATTTT. It is translated as CASSYSRPGNTIYF.

The chain is built from TRBV4-3 and TRBJ2-3, with 14 bases fitting TRBD2. Germline-derived CDR1 and CDR2 are LGHNA and YSLEER. This CDR3 has 16 amino acids. V lost 3 bases and J lost 4; bases outside the gene matches: 3. The DNA for the CDR3 is TGCGCCAGCAGCCACCGACTAGCGGGAGGGCCAGATACGCAGTATTTT. It is translated as CASSHRLAGGPDTQYF.

This clonotype has a count of ten or more. This sequence joins TRBV6-1 and TRBJ2-1, with a possible D match to TRBD2 (6 bases). This CDR3 spans 13 amino acids. V lost 9 bases and J 7 bases, leaving 16 bases between the germline ends. Germline CDR1 reads MNHNS; CDR2 reads SASEGT. The CDR3 is CARDIAERNEQFF. CDR3 DNA sequence: TGTGCCAGAGATATAGCGGAACGGAATGAGCAGTTCTTC.